This T cell receptor beta chain appears in the sequencing data of a study of T cell responses to AZD1222 COVID-19 vaccine. Study results and limitations: CD4 TCRs covered the whole spike, strongest at regions 160-218 and 743-854. No day 14 peak samples; only post-peak repertoires were characterized.

This clone appeared once. As yet, its antigen is unknown. Trimming left V 4 bases short and J 7 bases short, with 19 bases between. This CDR3 region has 16 residues. Assay used: immunoSEQ multiplex PCR; TCRdb lists only in-frame clones, some missing. The sample records fewer than 130,000 clones, 70% to 90% being singletons. The sample in question was peripheral blood, obtained on day 0 of AZD1222 vaccination. This rearrangement joins TRBV23-1 to TRBJ1-4; no firm D call. TRBV23-1 is flagged as an ORF with uncertain function. This receptor was taken from an adult in good health. CDR3 DNA: TGCGCCAGCAGTCCCTGGACGGGCGATGAGAGTGAAAAACTGTTTTTT. It yields the protein CASSPWTGDESEKLFF.